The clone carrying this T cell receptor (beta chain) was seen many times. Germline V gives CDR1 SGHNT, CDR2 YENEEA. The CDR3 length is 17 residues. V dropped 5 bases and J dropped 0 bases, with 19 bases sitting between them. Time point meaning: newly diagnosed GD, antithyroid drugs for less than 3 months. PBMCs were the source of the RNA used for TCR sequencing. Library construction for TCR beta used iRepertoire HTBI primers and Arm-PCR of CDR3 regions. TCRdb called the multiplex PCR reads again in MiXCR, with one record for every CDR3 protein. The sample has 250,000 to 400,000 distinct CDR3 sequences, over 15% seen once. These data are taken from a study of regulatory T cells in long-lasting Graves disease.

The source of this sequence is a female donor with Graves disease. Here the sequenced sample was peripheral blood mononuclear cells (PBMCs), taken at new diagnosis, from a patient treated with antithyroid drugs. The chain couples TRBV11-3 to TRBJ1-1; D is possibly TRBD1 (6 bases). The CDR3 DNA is TGTGCCAGCAGCAACGAGGGGGGGATTGGCGTGAACACTGAAGCTTTCTTT. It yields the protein CASSNEGGIGVNTEAFF.